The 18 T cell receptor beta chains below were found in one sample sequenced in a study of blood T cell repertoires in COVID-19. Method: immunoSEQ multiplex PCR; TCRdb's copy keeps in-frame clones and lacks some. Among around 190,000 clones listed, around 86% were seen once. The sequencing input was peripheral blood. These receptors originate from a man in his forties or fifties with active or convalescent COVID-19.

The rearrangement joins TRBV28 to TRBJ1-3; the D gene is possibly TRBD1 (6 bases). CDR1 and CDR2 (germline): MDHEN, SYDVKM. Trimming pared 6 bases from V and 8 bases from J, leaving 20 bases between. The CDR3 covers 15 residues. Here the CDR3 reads CASRGGANERHTIYF. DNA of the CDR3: TGTGCCAGCAGGGGGGGGGCCAATGAAAGGCACACCATATATTTT.

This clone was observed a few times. CDR3 amino acids: CASSPYGTPNTDTQYF. The CDR3 region has the DNA TGCGCCAGCAGCCCATACGGGACACCCAACACAGATACGCAGTATTTT. The chain combines TRBV4-3 with TRBJ2-3; a possible D gene is TRBD1 (6 bases). Per the germline V gene, CDR1 is LGHNA and CDR2 is YSLEER. The CDR3 contains 16 residues. Trimming shortened V by 4 bases and J by 2 bases, and 16 bases separated the two germline ends.

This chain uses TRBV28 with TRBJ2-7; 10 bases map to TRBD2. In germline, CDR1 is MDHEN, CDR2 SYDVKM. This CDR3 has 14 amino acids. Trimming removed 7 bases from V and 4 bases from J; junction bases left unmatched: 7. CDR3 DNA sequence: TGTGCCAGCACCGTTAGCGGGGGGCCATACGAGCAGTACTTC. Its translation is CASTVSGGPYEQYF.

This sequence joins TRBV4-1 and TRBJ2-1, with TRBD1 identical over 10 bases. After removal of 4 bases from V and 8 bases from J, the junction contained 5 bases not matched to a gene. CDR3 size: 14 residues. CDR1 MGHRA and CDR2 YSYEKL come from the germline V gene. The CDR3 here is CASSRDRGGYEQFF. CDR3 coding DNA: TGCGCCAGCAGCCGGGACAGGGGAGGCTATGAGCAGTTCTTC.

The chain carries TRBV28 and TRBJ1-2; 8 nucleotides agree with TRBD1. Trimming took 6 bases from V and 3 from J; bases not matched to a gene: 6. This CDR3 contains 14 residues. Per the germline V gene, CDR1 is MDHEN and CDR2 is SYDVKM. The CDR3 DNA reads TGTGCCAGCAGAAGGACAGGGATCGACTATGGCTACACCTTC. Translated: CASRRTGIDYGYTF.

The CDR3 reads CASTTISGGGGANVLTF. The CDR3 nucleotides are TGTGCCAGCACCACAATCTCAGGGGGCGGTGGGGCCAACGTCCTGACTTTC. The gene calls are TRBV27 and TRBJ2-6; 8 bases fit TRBD1. CDR3 length: 17 residues. Germline-derived CDR1 and CDR2 are MNHEY and SMNVEV (reference sequence). Unmatched junction bases numbered 11, after V lost 7 bases and J lost 3 bases.

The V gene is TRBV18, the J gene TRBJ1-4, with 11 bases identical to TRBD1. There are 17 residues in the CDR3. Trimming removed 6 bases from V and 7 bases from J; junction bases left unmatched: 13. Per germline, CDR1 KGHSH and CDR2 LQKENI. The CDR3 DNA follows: TGTGCCAGCTCCAGGGAGACCGCCGGGACAGGGGGTGAAAAACTGTTTTTT. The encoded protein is CASSRETAGTGGEKLFF. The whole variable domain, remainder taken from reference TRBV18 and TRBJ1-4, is NAGVMQNPRHLVRRRGQEARLRCSPMKGHSHVYWYRQLPEEGLKFMVYLQKENIIDESGMPKERFSAEFPKEGPSILRIQQVVRGDSAAYFCASSRETAGTGGEKLFFGSGTQLSVL.

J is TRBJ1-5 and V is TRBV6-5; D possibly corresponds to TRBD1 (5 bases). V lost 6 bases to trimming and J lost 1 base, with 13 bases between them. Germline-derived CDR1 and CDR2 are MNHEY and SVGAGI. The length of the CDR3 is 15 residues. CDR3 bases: TGTGCCAGCAGCCAAGGACATTCGAGCAATCAGCCCCAGCATTTT. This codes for CASSQGHSSNQPQHF.

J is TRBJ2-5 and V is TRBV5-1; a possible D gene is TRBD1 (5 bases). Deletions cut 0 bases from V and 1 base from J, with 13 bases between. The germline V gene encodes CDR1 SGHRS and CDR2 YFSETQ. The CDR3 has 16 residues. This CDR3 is CASSLALRQFQETQYF. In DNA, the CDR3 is TGCGCCAGCAGCTTGGCTCTGCGACAGTTCCAAGAGACCCAGTACTTC. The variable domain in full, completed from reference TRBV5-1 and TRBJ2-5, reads KAGVTQTPRYLIKTRGQQVTLSCSPISGHRSVSWYQQTPGQGLQFLFEYFSETQRNKGNFPGRFSGRQFSNSRSEMNVSTLELGDSALYLCASSLALRQFQETQYFGPGTRLLVL.

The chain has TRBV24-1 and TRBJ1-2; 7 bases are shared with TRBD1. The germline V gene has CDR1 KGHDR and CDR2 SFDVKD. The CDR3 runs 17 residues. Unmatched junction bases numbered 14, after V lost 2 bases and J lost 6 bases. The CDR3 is CATSDSRGTETADGYTF. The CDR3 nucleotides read TGTGCCACCAGTGATTCGCGAGGGACAGAAACGGCGGATGGCTACACCTTC.

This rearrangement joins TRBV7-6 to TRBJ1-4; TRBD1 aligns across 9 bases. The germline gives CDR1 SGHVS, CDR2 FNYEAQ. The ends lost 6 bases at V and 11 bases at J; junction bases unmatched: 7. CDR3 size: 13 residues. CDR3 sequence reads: CASSPTGQGKLFF. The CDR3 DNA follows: TGTGCCAGCAGTCCTACGGGACAGGGTAAACTGTTTTTT.

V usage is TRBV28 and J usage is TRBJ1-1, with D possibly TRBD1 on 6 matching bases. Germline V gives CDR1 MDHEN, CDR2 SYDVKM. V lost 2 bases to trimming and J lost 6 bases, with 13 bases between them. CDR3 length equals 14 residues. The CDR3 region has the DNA TGTGCCAGCAGTTTAGGGACAAGGGGGTCTGAAGCTTTCTTT. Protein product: CASSLGTRGSEAFF.

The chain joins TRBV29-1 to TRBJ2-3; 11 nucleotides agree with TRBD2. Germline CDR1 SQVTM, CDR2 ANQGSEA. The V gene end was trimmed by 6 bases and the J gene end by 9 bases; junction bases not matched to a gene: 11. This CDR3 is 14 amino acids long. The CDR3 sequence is CSVVGLAGGMTQYF. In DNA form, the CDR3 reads TGCAGCGTCGTTGGCCTAGCGGGAGGTATGACGCAGTATTTT.

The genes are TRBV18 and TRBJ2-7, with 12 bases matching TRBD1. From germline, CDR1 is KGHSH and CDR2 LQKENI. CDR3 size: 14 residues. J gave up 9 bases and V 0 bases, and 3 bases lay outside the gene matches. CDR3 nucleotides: TGTGCCAGCTCACCACCGGGACAGGGGGCTTCGCAGTACTTC. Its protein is CASSPPGQGASQYF.

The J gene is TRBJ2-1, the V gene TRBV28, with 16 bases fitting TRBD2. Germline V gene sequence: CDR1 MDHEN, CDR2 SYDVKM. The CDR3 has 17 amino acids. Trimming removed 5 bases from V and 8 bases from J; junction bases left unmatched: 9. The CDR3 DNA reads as TGTGCCAGCAGTAACGCTGGGACTAGCGGGAGGGCTGATGAGCAGTTCTTC. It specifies CASSNAGTSGRADEQFF.

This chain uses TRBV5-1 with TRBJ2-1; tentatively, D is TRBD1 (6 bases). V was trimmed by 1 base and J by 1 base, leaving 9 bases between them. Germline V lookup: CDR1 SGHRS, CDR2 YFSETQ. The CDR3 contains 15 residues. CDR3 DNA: TGCGCCAGCAGCTTGAGGACAGTTTCCTACAATGAGCAGTTCTTC. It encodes CASSLRTVSYNEQFF.

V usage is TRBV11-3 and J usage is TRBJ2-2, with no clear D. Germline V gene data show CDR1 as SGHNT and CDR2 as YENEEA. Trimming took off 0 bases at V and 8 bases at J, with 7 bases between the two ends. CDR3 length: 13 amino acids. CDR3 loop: CASSLDSGGELFF. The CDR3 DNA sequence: TGTGCCAGCAGCTTAGATTCCGGGGGGGAGCTGTTTTTT.

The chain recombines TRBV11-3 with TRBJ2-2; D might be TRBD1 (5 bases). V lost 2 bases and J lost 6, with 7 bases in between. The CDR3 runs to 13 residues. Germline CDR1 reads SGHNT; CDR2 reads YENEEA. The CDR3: CASSLQGAGELFF. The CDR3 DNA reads TGTGCCAGCAGCTTACAGGGTGCCGGGGAGCTGTTTTTT.